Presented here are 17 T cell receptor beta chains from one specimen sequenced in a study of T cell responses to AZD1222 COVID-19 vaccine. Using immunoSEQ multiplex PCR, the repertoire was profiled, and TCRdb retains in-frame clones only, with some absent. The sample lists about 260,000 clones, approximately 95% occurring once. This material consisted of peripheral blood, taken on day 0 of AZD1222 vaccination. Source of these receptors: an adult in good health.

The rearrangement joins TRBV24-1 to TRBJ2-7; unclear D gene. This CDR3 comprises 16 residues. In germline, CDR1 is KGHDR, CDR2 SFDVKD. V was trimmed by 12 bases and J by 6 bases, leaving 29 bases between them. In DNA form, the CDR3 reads TGTGCCGCCACACGAAAAGGCGGACCGGAGCCCCGCGAGCAGTACTTC. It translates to CAATRKGGPEPREQYF.

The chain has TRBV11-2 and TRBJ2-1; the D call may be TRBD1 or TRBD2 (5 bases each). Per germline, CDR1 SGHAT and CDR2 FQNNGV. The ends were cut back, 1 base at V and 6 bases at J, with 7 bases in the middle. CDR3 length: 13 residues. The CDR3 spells CASSLAGSNEQFF. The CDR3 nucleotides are TGTGCCAGCAGCTTAGCAGGGAGCAATGAGCAGTTCTTC.

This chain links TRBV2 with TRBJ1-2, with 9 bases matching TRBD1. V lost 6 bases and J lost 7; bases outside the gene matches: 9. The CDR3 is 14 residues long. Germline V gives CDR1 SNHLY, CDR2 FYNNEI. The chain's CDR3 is CASRPSGTGLGYTF. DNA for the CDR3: TGTGCCAGCAGACCCTCCGGGACAGGGCTTGGCTACACCTTC.

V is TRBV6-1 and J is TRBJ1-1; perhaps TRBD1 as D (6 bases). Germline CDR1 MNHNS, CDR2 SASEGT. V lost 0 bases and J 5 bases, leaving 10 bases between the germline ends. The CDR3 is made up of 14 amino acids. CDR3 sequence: CASSEAVRGTEAFF. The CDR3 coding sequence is TGTGCCAGCAGTGAAGCGGTAAGGGGGACTGAAGCTTTCTTT.

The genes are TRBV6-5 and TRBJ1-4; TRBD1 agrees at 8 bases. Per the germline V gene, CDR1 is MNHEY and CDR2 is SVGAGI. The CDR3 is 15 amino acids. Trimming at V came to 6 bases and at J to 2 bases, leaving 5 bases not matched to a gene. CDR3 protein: CASSTTGVTNEKLFF. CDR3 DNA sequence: TGTGCCAGCAGCACGACAGGGGTGACTAATGAAAAACTGTTTTTT.

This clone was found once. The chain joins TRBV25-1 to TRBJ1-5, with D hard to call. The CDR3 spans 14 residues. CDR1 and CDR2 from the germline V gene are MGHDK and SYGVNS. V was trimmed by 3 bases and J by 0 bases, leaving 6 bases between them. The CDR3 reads CASSDRASNQPQHF. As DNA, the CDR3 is TGTGCCAGCAGTGACCGAGCTAGCAATCAGCCCCAGCATTTT.

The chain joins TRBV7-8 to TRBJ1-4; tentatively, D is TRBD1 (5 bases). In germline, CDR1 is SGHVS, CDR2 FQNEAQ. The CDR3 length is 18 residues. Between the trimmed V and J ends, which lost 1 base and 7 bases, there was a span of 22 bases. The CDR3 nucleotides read TGTGCCAGCAGCTTAGTAAGGAGACAGCAGCCGCTGGGTGAAAAACTGTTTTTT. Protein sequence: CASSLVRRQQPLGEKLFF.

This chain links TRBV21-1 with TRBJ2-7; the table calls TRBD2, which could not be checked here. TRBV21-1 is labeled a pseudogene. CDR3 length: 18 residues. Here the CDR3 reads CASSKGGTSAKHSYEQYF. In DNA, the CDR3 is TGTGCCAGCAGCAAAGGGGGGACTAGCGCAAAACATTCCTACGAGCAGTACTTC.

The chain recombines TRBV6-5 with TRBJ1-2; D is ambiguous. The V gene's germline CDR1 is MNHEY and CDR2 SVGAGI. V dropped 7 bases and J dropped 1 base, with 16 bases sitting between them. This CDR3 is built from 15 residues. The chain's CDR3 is CASIFLDGFNYGYTF. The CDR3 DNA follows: TGTGCCAGCATTTTCTTGGACGGTTTTAACTATGGCTACACCTTC.

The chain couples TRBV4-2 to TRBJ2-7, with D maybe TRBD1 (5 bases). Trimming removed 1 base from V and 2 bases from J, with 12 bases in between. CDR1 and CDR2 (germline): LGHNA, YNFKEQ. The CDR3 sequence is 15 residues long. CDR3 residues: CASSQGGQATYEQYF. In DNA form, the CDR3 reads TGTGCCAGCAGCCAAGGGGGCCAGGCCACCTACGAGCAGTACTTC.

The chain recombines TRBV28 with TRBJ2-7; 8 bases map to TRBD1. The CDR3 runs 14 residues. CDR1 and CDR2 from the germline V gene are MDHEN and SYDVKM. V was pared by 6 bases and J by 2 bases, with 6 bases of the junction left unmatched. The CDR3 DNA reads TGTGCCAGCAGGAACCCGGGACAGGCCTACGAGCAGTACTTC. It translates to CASRNPGQAYEQYF. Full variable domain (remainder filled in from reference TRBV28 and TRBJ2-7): DVKVTQSSRYLVKRTGEKVFLECVQDMDHENMFWYRQDPGLGLRLIYFSYDVKMKEKGDIPEGYSVSREKKERFSLILESASTNQTSMYLCASRNPGQAYEQYFGPGTRLTVT.

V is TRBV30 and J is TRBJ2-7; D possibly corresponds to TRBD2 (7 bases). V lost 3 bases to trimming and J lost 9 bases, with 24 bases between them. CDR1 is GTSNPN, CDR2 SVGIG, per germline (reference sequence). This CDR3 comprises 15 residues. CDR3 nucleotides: TGTGCCTGGAGCCCTCCGGGGGGCAGCCGTTCTGTGCAGTACTTC. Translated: CAWSPPGGSRSVQYF.

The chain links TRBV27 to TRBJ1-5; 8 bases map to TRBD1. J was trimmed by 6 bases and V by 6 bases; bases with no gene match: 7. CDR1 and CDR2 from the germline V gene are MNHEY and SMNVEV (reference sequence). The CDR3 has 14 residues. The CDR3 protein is CASSRQGSGQPQHF. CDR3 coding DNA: TGTGCCAGCAGCAGACAGGGGTCCGGTCAGCCCCAGCATTTT.

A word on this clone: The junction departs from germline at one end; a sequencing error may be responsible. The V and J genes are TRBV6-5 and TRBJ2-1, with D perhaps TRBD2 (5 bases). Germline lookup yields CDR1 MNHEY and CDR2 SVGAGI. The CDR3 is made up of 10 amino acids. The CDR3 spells CASSSWEPIF. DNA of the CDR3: TGTGCCAGCAGCTCCTGGGAGCCCATCTTC.

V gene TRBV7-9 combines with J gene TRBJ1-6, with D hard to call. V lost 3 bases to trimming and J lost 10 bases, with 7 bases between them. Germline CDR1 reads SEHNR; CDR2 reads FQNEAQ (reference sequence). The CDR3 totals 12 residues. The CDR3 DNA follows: TGTGCCAGCAGCTTGGGAGGGTCACCCCTCCACTTT. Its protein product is CASSLGGSPLHF. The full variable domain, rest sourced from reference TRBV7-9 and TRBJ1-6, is DTGVSQNPRHKITKRGQNVTFRCDPISEHNRLYWYRQTLGQGPEFLTYFQNEAQLEKSRLLSDRFSAERPKGSFSTLEIQRTEQGDSAMYLCASSLGGSPLHFGNGTRLTVT.

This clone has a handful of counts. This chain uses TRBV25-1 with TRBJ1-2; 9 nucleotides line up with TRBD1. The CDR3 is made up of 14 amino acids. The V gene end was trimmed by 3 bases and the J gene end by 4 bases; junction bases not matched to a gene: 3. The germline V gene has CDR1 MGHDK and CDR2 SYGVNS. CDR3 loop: CASSEGQGGYGYTF. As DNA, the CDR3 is TGTGCCAGCAGTGAGGGACAGGGCGGCTATGGCTACACCTTC.

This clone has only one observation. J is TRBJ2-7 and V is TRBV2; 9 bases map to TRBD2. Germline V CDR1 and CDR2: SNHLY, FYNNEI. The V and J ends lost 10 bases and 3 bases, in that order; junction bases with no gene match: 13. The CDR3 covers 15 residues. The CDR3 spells CAIRPGSSGNYEQYF. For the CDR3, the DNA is TGTGCCATCCGACCGGGTTCTAGCGGGAACTACGAGCAGTACTTC.